The 19 T cell receptor beta chains listed next were all sequenced from one sample in a study of vaccination effects on CD4 cells after COVID-19. Antigen-specific CD4+ T cells expanded by the ViraFEST assay with viral peptide pools were then sequenced. Culturing for around ten days preceded CD4+ T cell isolation. None of the vaccinated had previously contracted SARS-CoV-2, and their nucleocapsid antibodies tested negative. Assay used: immunoSEQ multiplex PCR; TCRdb lists only in-frame clones, some missing. There are about 71,000 clones in the sample; 80% occur only once, and 9.5% to 15% lies in the top ten. Their antigen targets remain unknown. The source material was CD4+ T cells from PBMCs cultured with SARS-CoV-2 spike peptides, sampled before COVID-19 vaccination. All receptors come from a human donor who received a COVID-19 vaccine.

This clone was detected only a few times. The chain uses TRBV28 and TRBJ1-2, with 7 bases lining up with TRBD1. Looked up from germline, CDR1 is MDHEN and CDR2 is SYDVKM. The junction had 13 bases not matched to a gene; V was cut back by 8 bases and J by 4 bases. The CDR3 extends over 15 amino acids. The CDR3 coding sequence is TGTGCCAGCCGCCGGGACAGAAATCTTCTCTATGGCTACACCTTC. Residues: CASRRDRNLLYGYTF.

The chain links TRBV11-2 to TRBJ2-5; D gene uncertain. CDR1 is SGHAT, CDR2 FQNNGV, per germline. V dropped 0 bases and J dropped 5 bases, with 4 bases sitting between them. The CDR3 totals 12 residues. The CDR3 coding sequence is TGTGCCAGCAGCTTAGACACGGAGACCCAGTACTTC. Its translation: CASSLDTETQYF.

Only one count was recorded for this clone. V is TRBV7-3 and J is TRBJ2-1; D tentatively fits TRBD1 or TRBD2 (5 bases each). There are 15 residues in the CDR3. Germline V gives CDR1 SGHTA, CDR2 FQGTGA. With 2 bases removed from V and 4 bases from J, the gap between germline ends came to 12 bases. CDR3 region: CASSLGQGPYNEQFF. The DNA of the CDR3 is TGTGCCAGCAGCTTAGGTCAGGGACCGTACAATGAGCAGTTCTTC.

V usage is TRBV6-4 and J usage is TRBJ2-4; 7 nucleotides align to TRBD2. Germline V lookup: CDR1 MRHNA, CDR2 SNTAGT. This CDR3 contains 16 residues. Trimming removed 9 bases from V and 2 bases from J; junction bases left unmatched: 13. CDR3 in amino acids: CAREDMRGFPKNIQYF. In DNA form, the CDR3 reads TGTGCCAGGGAAGACATGCGGGGGTTCCCCAAAAACATTCAGTACTTC.

A single count supports this clone. The rearrangement uses TRBV18 and TRBJ1-1, with 8 bases identical to TRBD1. The CDR3 spans 15 residues. Trimming cost V 2 bases and J 2 bases; bases outside gene matches: 4. Looked up from germline, CDR1 is KGHSH and CDR2 is LQKENI. Written as DNA, the CDR3 is TGTGCCAGCTCACCAGGACAGGGCCTTAACACTGAAGCTTTCTTT. Its protein is CASSPGQGLNTEAFF.

J is TRBJ1-2 and V is TRBV3-1 (or the pseudogene TRBV3-2); D is unresolved. V lost 4 bases and J lost 4, with 10 bases in between. Germline loops: CDR1 LGHDT, CDR2 YNNKEL (reference sequence). This CDR3 spans 13 amino acids. CDR3 nucleotides: TGTGCCAGCAGCCCTGGAGGAGGCTATGGCTACACCTTC. It translates to CASSPGGGYGYTF.

This clone has only one observation. The chain joins TRBV29-1 to TRBJ2-5, with D perhaps assigned TRBD1 or TRBD2 (5 bases each). Trimming removed 3 bases from V and 10 bases from J, with 21 bases in between. This CDR3 is 14 amino acids long. CDR1 is SQVTM, CDR2 ANQGSEA, per germline. The CDR3 is CSVDRDGQGKDQYF. The CDR3 DNA follows: TGCAGCGTTGATAGGGACGGACAAGGGAAGGACCAGTACTTC.

The CDR3 nucleotides are TGCGCCAGCCGCAAATTTCTGGGGGAGACCCAGTACTTC. Amino acids: CASRKFLGETQYF. This chain connects TRBV5-1 to TRBJ2-5; the D is unclear. The CDR3 loop spans 13 amino acids. The germline CDR1 and CDR2 sequences are SGHRS and YFSETQ. V was trimmed by 7 bases and J by 5 bases, leaving 15 bases between them.

This chain links TRBV23-1 with TRBJ2-7; 7 bases agree with TRBD1. TRBV23-1 is an ORF; its function is uncertain. The CDR3 sequence is 16 residues long. V shed 1 base, J shed 2 bases, and the junction held 8 bases outside the gene matches. This CDR3 reads CASSQCVSGGPYEQYV. The CDR3, as DNA: TGCGCCAGCAGTCAATGCGTATCAGGGGGTCCCTACGAGCAGTACGTC.

The chain uses TRBV4-2 and TRBJ2-5; 11 bases map to TRBD2. Germline V CDR1 and CDR2: LGHNA, YNFKEQ. This CDR3 spans 19 amino acids. V gave up 1 base and J gave up 0 bases; unmatched junction bases: 10. The CDR3 region is CASSQAPAVAGGYQETQYF. The CDR3 DNA sequence: TGTGCCAGCAGCCAAGCACCAGCGGTAGCGGGGGGGTACCAAGAGACCCAGTACTTC.

This clone was seen once. The chain joins TRBV5-6 to TRBJ1-1; D gene ambiguous. The CDR3 is 11 residues long. Looked up from germline, CDR1 is SGHDT and CDR2 is YYEEEE. V gave up 3 bases and J gave up 3 bases, with 3 bases separating them. The CDR3 DNA reads TGTGCCAGCAGCTGGGACACTGAAGCTTTCTTT. Translating it yields CASSWDTEAFF.

This sequence joins TRBV12-3 or TRBV12-4 and TRBJ1-1; no reliable D call. V was trimmed by 3 bases and J by 7 bases, leaving 9 bases between them. The CDR3 is 12 amino acids. The CDR3, as DNA: TGTGCCAGCAGTTTGGTAGGGCTTGAAGCTTTCTTT. It is translated as CASSLVGLEAFF.

The chain links TRBV18 to TRBJ2-3, with 7 bases lining up with TRBD1. The CDR3 extends over 15 amino acids. V lost 6 bases to trimming and J lost 0 bases; unmatched junction nucleotides: 6. The germline gives CDR1 KGHSH, CDR2 LQKENI. In DNA, the CDR3 is TGTGCCAGCTCCTCAAACAGGGGAAGCACAGATACGCAGTATTTT. This sequence encodes CASSSNRGSTDTQYF.

The genes are TRBV5-1 and TRBJ2-3; TRBD1 is a possible D gene (6 bases). The CDR3 contains 14 residues. Trimming took off 3 bases at V and 6 bases at J, with 14 bases between the two ends. CDR1 and CDR2 (germline): SGHRS, YFSETQ. CDR3 amino acids: CASSSPEQGDTQYF. In nucleotides, the CDR3 is TGCGCCAGCAGCTCGCCCGAACAGGGCGATACGCAGTATTTT.

This clone has a handful of counts. The gene calls are TRBV18 and TRBJ2-1, with a possible D match to TRBD1 (6 bases). Germline-derived CDR1 and CDR2 are KGHSH and LQKENI. The ends were cut back, 6 bases at V and 1 base at J, with 13 bases in the middle. This CDR3 spans 15 amino acids. The CDR3 nucleotides read TGTGCCAGCTCCCAACAGGGATCATCCTACAATGAGCAGTTCTTC. This translates into CASSQQGSSYNEQFF.

The chain recombines TRBV5-1 with TRBJ1-2, with 7 bases lining up with TRBD1. The CDR3 contains 13 residues. Germline CDR1 SGHRS, CDR2 YFSETQ. Germline trimming cut 4 bases from V and 3 bases from J; bases unmatched to any gene: 3. The CDR3 DNA is TGCGCCAGCAGCCCGGGACAGTACTATGGCTACACCTTC. It translates to CASSPGQYYGYTF.

The J gene is TRBJ1-3, the V gene TRBV5-5, with a possible D match to TRBD1 (6 bases). V was pared by 6 bases and J by 1 base, with 17 bases between. The CDR3 contains 16 residues. Germline loops: CDR1 SGHKS, CDR2 YYEKEE (reference sequence). CDR3 amino acids: CASTKGGAQSGNTIYF. For the CDR3, the DNA is TGTGCCAGCACCAAAGGGGGGGCACAATCTGGAAACACCATATATTTT.

This chain joins TRBV12-3 or TRBV12-4 and TRBJ1-1; D gene unclear. Trimming removed 3 bases at V and 1 base at J, with 6 bases between. The CDR3 loop spans 13 amino acids. The CDR3 region has the DNA TGTGCCAGCAGTTTCAGGCCGAACACTGAAGCTTTCTTT. Amino acid sequence: CASSFRPNTEAFF.

This rearrangement joins TRBV30 to TRBJ2-5, with a tentative D call TRBD2 (5 bases). The CDR3 contains 15 residues. Germline V gene sequence: CDR1 GTSNPN, CDR2 SVGIG (reference sequence). V was pared by 1 base and J by 5 bases, with 17 bases between. The chain's CDR3 is CAWSARDKPRETQYF. CDR3 nucleotides: TGTGCCTGGAGTGCCCGGGATAAGCCGCGGGAGACCCAGTACTTC.